These T cell receptor beta chains were read from a single sample in a study of CD8 T cells in ankylosing spondylitis. TCRdb re-derived calls from the 5' RACE reads in MiXCR, one entry per CDR3 protein. The sample includes some 840,000 distinct CDR3 sequences, about 12% of them seen just once. Sequencing was carried out using blood, either unsorted or a sorted T cell fraction (not recorded which). Receptors were obtained from a male donor with ankylosing spondylitis. The CDR3 runs from the conserved cysteine through the conserved F or W. The D gene is left open where the match is weak. Rows may omit the clone size; those that give it use once, few, many or a size class.

NA	TRBJ2-5	TRBV7-9	NA	TGTGCCATCTTACCTCGAGCGACAGGACGAGAGACCCAGTACTTC	CAILPRATGRETQYF
TRBD2	TRBJ2-3	TRBV4-1	NA	TGCGCCAGCAGCCAAGTCTTTCTAGCGGGAGCTGTAGATACGCAGTATTTT	CASSQVFLAGAVDTQYF
TRBD1	TRBJ2-1	TRBV6-5	many	TGTGCCAGCAGTTACTCCGGGACAGCTACTAGGGGCGAGCAGTTCTTC	CASSYSGTATRGEQFF
TRBD1	TRBJ1-6	TRBV5-6	few	TGTGCCAGCAGCCCTACCGGGACAGGGAATTCACCCCTCCACTTT	CASSPTGTGNSPLHF
NA	TRBJ1-1	TRBV5-1	NA	TGCGCCAGCACCGCGGAGTTCCACACTGAAGCTTTCTTT	CASTAEFHTEAFF
NA	TRBJ2-1	TRBV6-1	NA	TGTGCCAGCAGTCGGACCATCCGGAATGAGCAGTTCTTC	CASSRTIRNEQFF
NA	TRBJ2-1	TRBV5-1	few	TGCGCCAGCAGCTTGTTTCCCCGGAGTTCCTACAATGAGCAGTTCTTC	CASSLFPRSSYNEQFF
TRBD1	TRBJ1-4	TRBV4-3	few	TGCGCCAGCAGCCAGGGGGAGCAGGGGGAACTGTTTTTT	CASSQGEQGELFF
NA	TRBJ1-5	TRBV6-2/TRBV6-3	NA	TGTGCCAGCAGTTACTCGCCCCAGGGGCGTCGTATGGCCCAGCATTTT	CASSYSPQGRRMAQHF
NA	TRBJ2-4	TRBV20-1	NA	TGCAGTGCTGGGAGGAGGGGCCCCATTCAGTACTTC	CSAGRRGPIQYF
NA	TRBJ1-4	TRBV2	few	TGTGCCAGCAGGGACTCCCGGAGTAATGAAAAACTGTTTTTT	CASRDSRSNEKLFF
NA	TRBJ1-1	TRBV20-1	NA	TGCAGTGCTTGCCCCTTGTGGGGAAATAACACTGAAGCTTTCTTT	CSACPLWGNNTEAFF
NA	TRBJ1-2	TRBV7-9	few	TGTGCCAGCAGCTGGACTACAGGGAGGGGAGGCTACACCTTC	CASSWTTGRGGYTF
TRBD1	TRBJ1-1	TRBV6-1	NA	TGTGCCAGCAGAACCACAGGGGGCCTCGCTGAAGCTTTCTTT	CASRTTGGLAEAFF
NA	TRBJ1-1	TRBV18	many	TGTGCCAGCTCACCGGTCGAGAACACTGAAGCTTTCTTT	CASSPVENTEAFF
TRBD1	TRBJ2-7	TRBV18	few	TGTGCCAGCTCACGAAGAACCGGGACAGGGGGGGCCTACGAGCAGTACTTC	CASSRRTGTGGAYEQYF
TRBD1	TRBJ2-7	TRBV12-3/TRBV12-4	NA	TGTGCCAGCAGTATTGGACAGGCCGGCTACGAGCAGTACTTC	CASSIGQAGYEQYF
NA	TRBJ2-5	TRBV29-1	NA	TGCAGCGTTACGGCGGGAATTGAGACCCAGTACTTC	CSVTAGIETQYF
TRBD2	TRBJ2-3	TRBV30	few	TGTGCCTGGAGTGTACTAGCGGGGGGCACAGATACGCAGTATTTT	CAWSVLAGGTDTQYF
NA	TRBJ1-1	TRBV12-3/TRBV12-4	many	TGTGCCAGCAAGGGACGGTTGAACACTGAAGCTTTCTTT	CASKGRLNTEAFF
NA	TRBJ1-3	TRBV20-1	NA	TGCAGTGCTAGCAAGGACAGCCAGGAAATTAAATATTTT	CSASKDSQEIKYF
TRBD2	TRBJ2-1	TRBV10-3	NA	TGTGCCATCAGGGAGCGGGGAGAGCAGTTCTTC	CAIRERGEQFF
TRBD2	TRBJ2-1	TRBV12-3/TRBV12-4	few	TGTGCCAGCAGTTTAGACTTGTTTTTCCTGGGACTAGCGGGAGACCGAGTAACCTACAATGAGCAGTTCTTC	CASSLDLFFLGLAGDRVTYNEQFF
NA	TRBJ2-1	TRBV7-2	few	TGTGCCAGCAGCCTCTCTAGCTCTCTCTCCTACAATGAGCAGTTCTTC	CASSLSSSLSYNEQFF
NA	TRBJ2-5	TRBV6-2/TRBV6-3	many	TGTGCCAGCAATACTCCGGGACCTGGGGAGACCCAGTACTTC	CASNTPGPGETQYF
NA	TRBJ1-1	TRBV20-1	few	TGCAGTGCTAGAGATTGGACGCGGGGGAACACTGAAGCTTTCTTT	CSARDWTRGNTEAFF
NA	TRBJ1-3	TRBV4-1	few	TGCGCCAGCAGCCAAGAGGCTTATGGAAACACCATATATTTT	CASSQEAYGNTIYF
NA	TRBJ2-5	TRBV21-1	NA	TGTGCCAGCAGCAGTAGCGGGCCCCAAGAGACCCAGTACTTC	CASSSSGPQETQYF
NA	TRBJ2-1	TRBV20-1	NA	TGCATACCTGACAGGGGTACTAGCGGATTCAACAATGAGCAGTTCTTC	CIPDRGTSGFNNEQFF
TRBD2	TRBJ2-1	TRBV7-6	NA	TGTGCCAGCAGCTTACGAGCGGGAGACGTTCTCAATGAGCAGTTCTTC	CASSLRAGDVLNEQFF
NA	TRBJ2-1	TRBV5-5	many	TGTGCCAGCACCCGACAAGAAAACTACAATGAGCAGTTCTTC	CASTRQENYNEQFF
TRBD1	TRBJ2-3	TRBV20-1	NA	TGCAGTGCCATCACGACAGGGAATCAGGGAGATACGCAGTATTTT	CSAITTGNQGDTQYF
NA	TRBJ2-1	TRBV20-1	NA	TGCAGTGCTAGCAGCCTTGCCCCCTACAATGAGCAGTTCTTC	CSASSLAPYNEQFF
NA	TRBJ2-1	TRBV5-1	many	TGCGCCAGCAGCATAGAAGGGGGACAATCGGTGAGCCAGTTCTTC	CASSIEGGQSVSQFF
TRBD2	TRBJ2-1	TRBV9	NA	TGTGCCAGCAGCGATATAGCGGGAGTAAATGAGCAGTTCTTC	CASSDIAGVNEQFF
NA	TRBJ1-5	TRBV10-2	many	TGCGCCAGCAGGGACAGCAGAAGCAATCAGCCCCAGCATTTT	CASRDSRSNQPQHF
NA	TRBJ2-7	TRBV29-1	many	TGCAGCGTTGCCGCCGAGGGCGGAACCTACGAGCAGTACTTC	CSVAAEGGTYEQYF
NA	TRBJ2-7	TRBV14	NA	TGTGCCAGCAGCCAAGGCAATCGCTACGAGCAGTACTTC	CASSQGNRYEQYF
NA	TRBJ2-7	TRBV20-1	NA	TGCAGTGCTAGAGAAGTGGCCTACGAGCAGTACTTC	CSAREVAYEQYF
NA	TRBJ2-2	TRBV5-6	few	TGTGCCAGCAGCTTCGTCCCTAGTTCCGACACCGGGGAGCTGTTTTTT	CASSFVPSSDTGELFF
NA	TRBJ2-1	TRBV27	NA	TGTGCCACGTCCGTCAGGGTTTACAATGAGCAGTTCTTC	CATSVRVYNEQFF
TRBD1	TRBJ2-7	TRBV9	NA	TGTGCCAGCAGCGTAAGTCCGATTCCGGGACAGGGAGGAAACGAGCAGTACTTC	CASSVSPIPGQGGNEQYF
NA	TRBJ2-3	TRBV6-5	NA	TGTGCCAGCAGTTACGGAGGGTCCGACAGAGATACGCAGTATTTT	CASSYGGSDRDTQYF
TRBD2	TRBJ2-5	TRBV20-1	many	TGCAGTGCTAGAGGTCTAGCGGAGGAGACCCAGTACTTC	CSARGLAEETQYF
NA	TRBJ1-1	TRBV29-1	many	TGCAGCGTTGCAATGTTACAGGGCCCTGAAGCTTTCTTT	CSVAMLQGPEAFF
NA	TRBJ2-5	TRBV5-5	few	TGTGCCAGCAGCTCGACCGAAGGGGGGGAGACCCAGTACTTC	CASSSTEGGETQYF
NA	TRBJ2-1	TRBV7-2	few	TGTGCCAGCAGCTTAGTCGGGGTTGTCTCATACAATGAGCAGTTCTTC	CASSLVGVVSYNEQFF
NA	TRBJ2-3	TRBV14	NA	TGTGCCAGCAGCACCTGGACGCAGTATTTT	CASSTWTQYF
NA	TRBJ2-7	TRBV27	NA	TGTGCCAGCAGTCCCAAGAGAGGGTTTCTTTCCTACGAGCAGTACTTC	CASSPKRGFLSYEQYF
TRBD2	TRBJ2-1	TRBV4-1	many	TGCGCCAGCAGCCAATCCGGGAGGAGCTCCTACAATGAGCAGTTCTTC	CASSQSGRSSYNEQFF
TRBD1	TRBJ1-5	TRBV5-1	NA	TGCGCCAGCAGCGATGGACAGGGGGCGAATCAGCCCCAGCATTTT	CASSDGQGANQPQHF
NA	TRBJ1-6	TRBV11-2	NA	TGTGCCAGCAGCCCGCCTTACGGGGCATCTATCTACTCCTATAATTCACCCCTCCACTTT	CASSPPYGASIYSYNSPLHF
TRBD2	TRBJ2-3	TRBV20-1	few	TGCAGTGCTAGTACTAGCGGGGTCACAGATACGCAGTATTTT	CSASTSGVTDTQYF
TRBD1	TRBJ2-4	TRBV20-1	few	TGCAGTGCCTTGACAGGGAGCGCCAAAAACATTCAGTACTTC	CSALTGSAKNIQYF
NA	TRBJ2-3	TRBV7-2	NA	TGTGCCAGCAGTCTGTTCGGGAGCTCAGATACGCAGTATTTT	CASSLFGSSDTQYF
NA	TRBJ2-5	TRBV6-1	NA	TGTGCCAGCGGCCGTCCAGGCCTGGGGACCCAGTACTTC	CASGRPGLGTQYF
TRBD1	TRBJ2-4	TRBV5-1	NA	TGCGCCAGCAGCTTCCAACCGGGACAGTCGTTAGCCAGAAACATTCAGTACTTC	CASSFQPGQSLARNIQYF
NA	TRBJ1-3	TRBV7-9	NA	TGTGCCAGCAGCTTACGGGGTGATGCGGGAAACACCATATATTTT	CASSLRGDAGNTIYF
NA	TRBJ1-1	TRBV29-1	NA	TGCAGCGTTGATGGGGGGATTCACAGCGATGAAGCTTTCTTT	CSVDGGIHSDEAFF
NA	TRBJ2-1	TRBV12-3/TRBV12-4	many	TGTGCCAGCAGTTCAGGGGCCCGGAATGAGCAGTTCTTC	CASSSGARNEQFF